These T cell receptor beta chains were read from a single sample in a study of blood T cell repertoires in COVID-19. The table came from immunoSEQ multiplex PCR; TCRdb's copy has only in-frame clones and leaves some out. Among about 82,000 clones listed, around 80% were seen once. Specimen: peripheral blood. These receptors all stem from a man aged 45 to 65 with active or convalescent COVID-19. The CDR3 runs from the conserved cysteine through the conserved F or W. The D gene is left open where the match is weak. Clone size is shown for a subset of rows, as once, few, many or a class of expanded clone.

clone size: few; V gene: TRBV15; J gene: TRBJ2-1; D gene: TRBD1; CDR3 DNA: TGTGCCACCAGCAGAGAGGACCCGGGACAGGCTTTCAATGAGCAGTTCTTC; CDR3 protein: CATSREDPGQAFNEQFF
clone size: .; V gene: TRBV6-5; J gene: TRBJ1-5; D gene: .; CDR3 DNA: TGTGCCAGCCGGGGGAATAGCAATCAGCCCCAGCATTTT; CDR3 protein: CASRGNSNQPQHF
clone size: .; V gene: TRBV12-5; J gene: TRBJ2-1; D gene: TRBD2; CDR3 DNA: TGTGCTAGTGCCCAAAGCGGGGGGAACTACAATGAGCAGTTCTTC; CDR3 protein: CASAQSGGNYNEQFF
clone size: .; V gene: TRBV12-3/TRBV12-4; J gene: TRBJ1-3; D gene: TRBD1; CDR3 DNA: TGTGCCAGCAGTGGACAGGGCCGAAACACCATATATTTT; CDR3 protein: CASSGQGRNTIYF
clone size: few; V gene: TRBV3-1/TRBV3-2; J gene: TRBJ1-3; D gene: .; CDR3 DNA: TGTGCCAGCAGCACCCGGACGGGGTCCTCTGGAAACACCATATATTTT; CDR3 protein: CASSTRTGSSGNTIYF
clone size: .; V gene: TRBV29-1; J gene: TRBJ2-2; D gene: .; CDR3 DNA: TGCAGCGTTGGCGGTAGAACGAACACCGGGGAGCTGTTTTTT; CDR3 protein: CSVGGRTNTGELFF
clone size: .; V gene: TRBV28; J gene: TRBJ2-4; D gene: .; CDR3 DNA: TGTGCCAGCAGAACCCCGGCTCCAGGGGCCAAAAACATTCAGTACTTC; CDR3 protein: CASRTPAPGAKNIQYF
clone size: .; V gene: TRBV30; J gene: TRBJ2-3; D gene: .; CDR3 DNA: TGTGCCTGGATGGCGGGGAGCACAGATACGCAGTATTTT; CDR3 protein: CAWMAGSTDTQYF
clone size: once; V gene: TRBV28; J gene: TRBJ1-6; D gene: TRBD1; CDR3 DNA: TGTGCCAGCAGTTTATACCGGGACAGGGGAAATTCACCCCTCCACTTT; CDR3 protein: CASSLYRDRGNSPLHF
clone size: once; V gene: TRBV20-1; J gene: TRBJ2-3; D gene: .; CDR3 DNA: TGCAGTGCCGCAAACTCAGATACGCAGTATTTT; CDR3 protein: CSAANSDTQYF
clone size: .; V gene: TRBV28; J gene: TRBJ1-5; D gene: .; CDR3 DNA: TGTGCCAGCAGTTTGGAGGGACCGCCGAATCAGCCCCAGCATTTT; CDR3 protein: CASSLEGPPNQPQHF
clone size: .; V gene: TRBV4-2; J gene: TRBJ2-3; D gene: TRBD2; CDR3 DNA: TGTGCCAGCAGCCAAGGGGACGAGGGCGGGGGAAGCACAGATACGCAGTATTTT; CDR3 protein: CASSQGDEGGGSTDTQYF
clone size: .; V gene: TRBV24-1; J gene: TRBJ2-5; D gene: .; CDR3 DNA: TGTGCCACCAGTGATTTCGGGGGACCCCAAGAGACCCAGTACTTC; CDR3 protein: CATSDFGGPQETQYF
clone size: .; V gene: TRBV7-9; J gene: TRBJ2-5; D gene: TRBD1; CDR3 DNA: TGTGCCAGCAGCCCCCCAGGGGGACCCCCGGAGACCCAGTACTTC; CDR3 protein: CASSPPGGPPETQYF
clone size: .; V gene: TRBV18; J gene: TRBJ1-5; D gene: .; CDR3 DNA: TGTGCCAGCTCACTAGGGGTAGATCAGCCCCAGCATTTT; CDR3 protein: CASSLGVDQPQHF
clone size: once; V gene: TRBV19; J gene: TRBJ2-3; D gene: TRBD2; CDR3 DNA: TGTGCCAGTAAGGATAGCGGGGGGGCGAGCACGCAGTATTTT; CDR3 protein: CASKDSGGASTQYF
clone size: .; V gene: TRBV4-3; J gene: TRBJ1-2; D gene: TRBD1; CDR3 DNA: TGCGCCAGCAGCCAAGATAGGGGAACAGGGGTTGGCTACACCTTC; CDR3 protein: CASSQDRGTGVGYTF
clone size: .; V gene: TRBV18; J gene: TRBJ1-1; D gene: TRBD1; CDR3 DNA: TGTGCCAGCTCACTCGGGACAGGGGACACTGAAGCTTTCTTT; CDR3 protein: CASSLGTGDTEAFF
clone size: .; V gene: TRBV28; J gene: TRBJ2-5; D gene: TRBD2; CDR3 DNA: TGTGCCAGCGGAGTACCTGGGGCTAGCGGGTCGGGTGGAACCCAGTACTTC; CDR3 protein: CASGVPGASGSGGTQYF
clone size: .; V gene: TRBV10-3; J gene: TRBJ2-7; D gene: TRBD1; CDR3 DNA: TGTGCCATCAGTGCTTTGACAGGGTCCGAGCAGTACTTC; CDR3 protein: CAISALTGSEQYF
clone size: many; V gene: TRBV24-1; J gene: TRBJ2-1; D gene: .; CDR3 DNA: TGTGCCACCAGTGATTTGATGAGTTCCGGCTCCTACAATGAGCAGTTCTTC; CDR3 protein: CATSDLMSSGSYNEQFF
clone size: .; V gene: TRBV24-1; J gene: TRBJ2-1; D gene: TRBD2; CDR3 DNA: TGTGCCACCAACCCGGGTAGCGGGGGGGGTTACAATGAGCAGTTCTTC; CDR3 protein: CATNPGSGGGYNEQFF
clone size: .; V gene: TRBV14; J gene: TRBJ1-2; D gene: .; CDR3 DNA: TGTGCCAGCAGCCAAGCAGGGGAGGGCTACACCTTC; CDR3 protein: CASSQAGEGYTF
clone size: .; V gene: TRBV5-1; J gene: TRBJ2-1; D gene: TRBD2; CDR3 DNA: TGCGCCAGCAGCCTTAGCGGGGGGGCAATTAATGAGCAGTTCTTC; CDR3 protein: CASSLSGGAINEQFF
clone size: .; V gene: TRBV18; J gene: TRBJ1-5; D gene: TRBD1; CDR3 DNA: TGTGCCAGCTCCGGGACAGGGGATCAACCCCAGCATTTT; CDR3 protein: CASSGTGDQPQHF
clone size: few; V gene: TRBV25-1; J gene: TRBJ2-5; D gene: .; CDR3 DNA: TGTGCCAGCAGCCCAGGGCTCCGAGAGACCCAGTACTTC; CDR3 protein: CASSPGLRETQYF
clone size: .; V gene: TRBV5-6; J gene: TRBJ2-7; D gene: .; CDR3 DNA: TGTGCCAGCAGCTTGGGACAGGTGGCCTACGAGCAGTACTTC; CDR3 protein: CASSLGQVAYEQYF
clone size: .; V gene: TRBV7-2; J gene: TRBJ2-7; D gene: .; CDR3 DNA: TGTGCCAGCAGCCCTGGAGTCGAACGGAGCTCCTACGAGCAGTACTTC; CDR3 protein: CASSPGVERSSYEQYF
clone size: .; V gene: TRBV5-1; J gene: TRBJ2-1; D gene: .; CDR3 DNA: TGCGCCAGCAGCTTCGACGGGGGGCCCTACAATGAGCAGTTCTTC; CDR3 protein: CASSFDGGPYNEQFF
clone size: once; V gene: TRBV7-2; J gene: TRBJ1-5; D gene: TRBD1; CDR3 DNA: TGTGCCAGCAGCAAAGGACAGGACCTATCAAGTCAGCCCCAGCATTTT; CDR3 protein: CASSKGQDLSSQPQHF
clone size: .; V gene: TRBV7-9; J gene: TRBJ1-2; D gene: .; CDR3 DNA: TGTGCCAGCAGCTTAGCTGCAGGGCGCGCTGGCTACACCTTC; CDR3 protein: CASSLAAGRAGYTF
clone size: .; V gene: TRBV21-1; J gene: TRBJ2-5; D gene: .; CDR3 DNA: TGTGCCAGCAGCAAATCGCCGGTCCGGGAGACCCAGTACTTC; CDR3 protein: CASSKSPVRETQYF
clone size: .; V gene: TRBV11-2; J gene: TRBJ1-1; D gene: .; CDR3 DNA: TGTGCCAGCAGCTTTATGAACACTGAAGCTTTCTTT; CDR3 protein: CASSFMNTEAFF
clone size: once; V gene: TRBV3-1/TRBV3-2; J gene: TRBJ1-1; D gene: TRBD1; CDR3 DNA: TGTGCCAGCAGCCAACGCACAGGGGGCACTGAAGCTTTCTTT; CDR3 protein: CASSQRTGGTEAFF
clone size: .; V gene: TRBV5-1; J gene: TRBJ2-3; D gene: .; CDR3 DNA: TGCGCCAGCAGCTCCCAAGATACGCAGTATTTT; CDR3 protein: CASSSQDTQYF
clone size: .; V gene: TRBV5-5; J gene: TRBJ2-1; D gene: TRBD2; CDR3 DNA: TGTGCCAGCAGCTGGACTAGCGGGGGGTTCAATGAGCAGTTCTTC; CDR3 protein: CASSWTSGGFNEQFF
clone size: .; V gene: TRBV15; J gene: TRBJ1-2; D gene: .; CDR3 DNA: TGTGCCACCAGCAGGGCAGGGGACCTTTCTAACTATGGCTACACCTTC; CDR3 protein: CATSRAGDLSNYGYTF
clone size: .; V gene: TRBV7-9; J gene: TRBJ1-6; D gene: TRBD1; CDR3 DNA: TGTGCCAGCAGCCCATCGGGACAGGTCTCACCCCTCCACTTT; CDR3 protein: CASSPSGQVSPLHF
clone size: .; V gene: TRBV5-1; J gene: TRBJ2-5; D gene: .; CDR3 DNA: TGCGCCAGCAGCTTGAAGGCGGGCCAAGAGACCCAGTACTTC; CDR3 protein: CASSLKAGQETQYF
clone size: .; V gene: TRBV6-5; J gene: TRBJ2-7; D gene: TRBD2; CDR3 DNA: TGTGCCAGCAGTTACTCAAGCGGGGGGGGTCTCTACGAGCAGTACTTC; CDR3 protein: CASSYSSGGGLYEQYF
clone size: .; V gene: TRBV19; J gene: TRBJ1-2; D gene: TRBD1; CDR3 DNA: TGTGCCAGTAGAATACCGGGACAGGGGTATGGCTACACCTTC; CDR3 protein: CASRIPGQGYGYTF
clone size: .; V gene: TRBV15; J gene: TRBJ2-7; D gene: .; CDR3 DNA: TGTGCCACCAGCAGAGATAAGGGGAATGAGCAGTACTTC; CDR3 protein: CATSRDKGNEQYF
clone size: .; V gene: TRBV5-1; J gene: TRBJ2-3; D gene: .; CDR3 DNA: TGCGCCAGCAGCTTACGGACTTCTAGCACAGATACGCAGTATTTT; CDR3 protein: CASSLRTSSTDTQYF
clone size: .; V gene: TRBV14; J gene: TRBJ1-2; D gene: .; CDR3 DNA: TGTGCCAGCAGCCCTGACAGCTATGGCTACACCTTC; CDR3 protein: CASSPDSYGYTF
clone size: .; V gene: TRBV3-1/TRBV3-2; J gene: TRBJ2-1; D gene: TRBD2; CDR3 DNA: TGTGCCAGCAGCCCGAGGGCGGGGGGGTACAATGAGCAGTTCTTC; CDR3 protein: CASSPRAGGYNEQFF
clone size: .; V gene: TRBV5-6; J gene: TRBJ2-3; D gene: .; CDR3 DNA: TGTGCCAGCAGCTTGTGGGTAGGGGGTGGTTCAGATACGCAGTATTTT; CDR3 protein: CASSLWVGGGSDTQYF
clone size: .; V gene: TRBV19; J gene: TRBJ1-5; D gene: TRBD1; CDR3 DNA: TGTGCCAGTAGTAGGGACAGGGAAAATCAGCCCCAGCATTTT; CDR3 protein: CASSRDRENQPQHF
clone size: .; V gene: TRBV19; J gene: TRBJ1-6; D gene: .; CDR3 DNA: TGTGCCAGTAAGGAGACCGGTACAACTTCACCCCTCCACTTT; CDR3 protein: CASKETGTTSPLHF